This TCR beta chain was documented in a study of blood T cells in healthy people across ages. This clonotype turned up a few times. The CDR3 consists of 15 residues. The germline V gene has CDR1 SGDLS and CDR2 YYNGEE. A J-beta primer mix and a sample-barcoded 5' primer were used in a second PCR of about 7 to 12 cycles. Each cDNA molecule, via a template-switch adaptor with 12 random nucleotides, was tagged. TCRdb reprocessed the 5' RACE reads with MiXCR, giving one entry per CDR3 protein. The sample includes hundreds of thousands of distinct CDR3 sequences, around 24% of them seen just once. Separately, the same data were catalogued under a study of T cells of mothers and their children.

Sequenced material: blood. The chain recombines TRBV9 with TRBJ2-5; D gene unclear. The J call may be faulty, since TRBJ2-7 better matches the DNA end. This receptor was identified in a boy aged 5-17 years in good health. The chain's CDR3 is CASSQWAAASYEQYF. The CDR3 region has the DNA TGTGCCAGCAGCCAATGGGCGGCGGCCTCCTACGAGCAGTACTTC.